A selection of T cell receptor beta chains follows, all from one sample in a study of graft-versus-host responses after intestinal transplantation. No antigen is known for these receptors. The table came from immunoSEQ multiplex PCR; TCRdb's copy has only in-frame clones and leaves some out. Of 90,000 to 150,000 clones listed, 85% to 95% were seen once; the top ten hold roughly 3%. The sample was unstimulated CD8+ T cells sorted from spleen or lymph node cells, taken before intestinal transplant. All receptors derive from a human donor who received an intestinal transplant. Each CDR3 is given with its conserved first and last residue. D genes are given only for firm matches. Some rows mark clone size as missing; the rest say once, few, many or name a class of expanded clone.

D gene: NA
V gene: TRBV13
clone size: NA
J gene: TRBJ1-2
CDR3 protein: CASSLDTTREGYTF
CDR3 DNA: TGTGCCAGCAGCTTAGATACGACTCGAGAGGGCTACACCTTC

D gene: NA
V gene: TRBV19
clone size: NA
J gene: TRBJ1-1
CDR3 protein: CASSATAGGATEAFF
CDR3 DNA: TGTGCCAGTAGTGCCACGGCTGGGGGGGCCACTGAAGCTTTCTTT

D gene: TRBD2
V gene: TRBV9
clone size: NA
J gene: TRBJ2-7
CDR3 protein: CASSANSGSAYEQYF
CDR3 DNA: TGTGCCAGCAGCGCGAATAGCGGGTCCGCCTACGAGCAGTACTTC

D gene: NA
V gene: TRBV2
clone size: once
J gene: TRBJ2-7
CDR3 protein: CASLPATYEQYF
CDR3 DNA: TGTGCCAGCCTCCCTGCGACCTACGAGCAGTACTTC

D gene: NA
V gene: TRBV30
clone size: NA
J gene: TRBJ2-5
CDR3 protein: CAWSAFLRETQYF
CDR3 DNA: TGTGCCTGGAGTGCTTTCCTCCGGGAGACCCAGTACTTC

D gene: NA
V gene: TRBV28
clone size: NA
J gene: TRBJ2-1
CDR3 protein: CASSLTGGGNEQFF
CDR3 DNA: TGTGCCAGCAGTTTAACCGGCGGTGGCAATGAGCAGTTCTTC

D gene: TRBD1
V gene: TRBV27
clone size: NA
J gene: TRBJ2-1
CDR3 protein: CASTGTGYNEQFF
CDR3 DNA: TGTGCTAGTACCGGGACAGGGTACAATGAGCAGTTCTTC

D gene: NA
V gene: TRBV29-1
clone size: NA
J gene: TRBJ1-1
CDR3 protein: CSVEDLGHPGTEAFF
CDR3 DNA: TGCAGCGTTGAAGATTTAGGACACCCGGGCACTGAAGCTTTCTTT

D gene: TRBD1
V gene: TRBV4-1
clone size: NA
J gene: TRBJ1-1
CDR3 protein: CASSQGGQGALNTEAFF
CDR3 DNA: TGCGCCAGCAGCCAAGGGGGACAGGGGGCACTGAACACTGAAGCTTTCTTT

D gene: NA
V gene: TRBV21-1
clone size: NA
J gene: TRBJ2-3
CDR3 protein: CASSRSRLGDTQYF
CDR3 DNA: TGTGCCAGCAGCCGGTCCAGACTGGGGGATACGCAGTATTTT

D gene: NA
V gene: TRBV30
clone size: NA
J gene: TRBJ2-7
CDR3 protein: CAWSVVLGDRLSYEQYF
CDR3 DNA: TGTGCCTGGAGTGTTGTTTTAGGAGACAGGTTGTCCTACGAGCAGTACTTC